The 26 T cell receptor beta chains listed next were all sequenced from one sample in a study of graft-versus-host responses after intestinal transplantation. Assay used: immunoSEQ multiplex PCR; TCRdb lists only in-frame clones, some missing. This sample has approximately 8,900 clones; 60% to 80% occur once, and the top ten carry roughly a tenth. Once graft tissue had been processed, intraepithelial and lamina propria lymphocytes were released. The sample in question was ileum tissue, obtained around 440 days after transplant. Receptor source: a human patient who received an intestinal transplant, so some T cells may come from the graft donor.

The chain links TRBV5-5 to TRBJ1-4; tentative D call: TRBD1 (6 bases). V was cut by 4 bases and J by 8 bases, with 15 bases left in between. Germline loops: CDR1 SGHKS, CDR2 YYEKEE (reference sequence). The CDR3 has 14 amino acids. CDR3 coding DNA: TGTGCCAGCAGCGACCGGATTGGGACAGAAAAACTGTTTTTT. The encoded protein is CASSDRIGTEKLFF.

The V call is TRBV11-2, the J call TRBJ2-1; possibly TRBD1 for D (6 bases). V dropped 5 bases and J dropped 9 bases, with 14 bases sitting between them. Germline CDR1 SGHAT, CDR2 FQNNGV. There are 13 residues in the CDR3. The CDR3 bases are TGTGCCAGCAGCCAGGGGCAGACTATTGAGCAGTTCTTC. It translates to CASSQGQTIEQFF.

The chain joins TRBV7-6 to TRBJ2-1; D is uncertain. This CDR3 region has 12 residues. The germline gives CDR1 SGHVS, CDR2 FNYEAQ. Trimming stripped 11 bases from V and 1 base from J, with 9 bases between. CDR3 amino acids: CASLGSYNEQFF. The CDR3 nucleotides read TGTGCCTCCCTGGGATCCTACAATGAGCAGTTCTTC.

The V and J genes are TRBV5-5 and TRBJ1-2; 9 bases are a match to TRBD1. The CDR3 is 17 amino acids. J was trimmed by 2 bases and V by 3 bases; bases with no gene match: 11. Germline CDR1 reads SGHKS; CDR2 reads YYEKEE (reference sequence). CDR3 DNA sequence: TGTGCCAGCAGCTCGACCGGGACAGGGATAGGGAACTATGGCTACACCTTC. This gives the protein CASSSTGTGIGNYGYTF.

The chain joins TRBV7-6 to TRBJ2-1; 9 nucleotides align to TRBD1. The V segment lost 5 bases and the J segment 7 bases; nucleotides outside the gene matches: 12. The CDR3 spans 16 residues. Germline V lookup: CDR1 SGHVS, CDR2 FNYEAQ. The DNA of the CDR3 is TGTGCCAGCAGCCCTTATGGCGGGACAGGGTTGAATGAGCAGTTCTTC. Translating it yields CASSPYGGTGLNEQFF.

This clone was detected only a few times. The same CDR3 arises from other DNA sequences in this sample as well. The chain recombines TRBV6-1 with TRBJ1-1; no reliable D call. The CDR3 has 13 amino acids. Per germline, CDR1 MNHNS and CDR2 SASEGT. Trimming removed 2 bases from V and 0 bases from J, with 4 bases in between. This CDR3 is CASSEPLNTEAFF. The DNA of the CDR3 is TGTGCCAGCAGTGAACCCCTGAACACTGAAGCTTTCTTT.

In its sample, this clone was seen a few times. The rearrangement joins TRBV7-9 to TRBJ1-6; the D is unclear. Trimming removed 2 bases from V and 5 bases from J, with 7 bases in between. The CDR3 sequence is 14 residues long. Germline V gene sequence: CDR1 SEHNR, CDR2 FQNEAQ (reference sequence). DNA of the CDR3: TGTGCCAGCAGCTTAATGGGAGATAATTCACCCCTCCACTTT. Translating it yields CASSLMGDNSPLHF.

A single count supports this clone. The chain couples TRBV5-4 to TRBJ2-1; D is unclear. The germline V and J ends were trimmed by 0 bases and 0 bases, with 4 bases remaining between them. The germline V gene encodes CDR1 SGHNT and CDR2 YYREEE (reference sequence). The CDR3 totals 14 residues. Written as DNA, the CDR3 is TGTGCCAGCAGCTTGGGGGGCTCCTACAATGAGCAGTTCTTC. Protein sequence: CASSLGGSYNEQFF. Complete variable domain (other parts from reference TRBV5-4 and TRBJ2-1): ETGVTQSPTHLIKTRGQQVTLRCSSQSGHNTVSWYQQALGQGPQFIFQYYREEENGRGNFPPRFSGLQFPNYSSELNVNALELDDSALYLCASSLGGSYNEQFFGPGTRLTVL.

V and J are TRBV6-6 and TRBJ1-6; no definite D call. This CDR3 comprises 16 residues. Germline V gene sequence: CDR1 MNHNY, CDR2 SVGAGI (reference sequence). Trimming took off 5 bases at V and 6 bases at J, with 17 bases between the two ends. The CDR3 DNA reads TGTGCCAGCAGTCCTCCGCCCGGGAGCACTAATTCACCCCTCCACTTT. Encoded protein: CASSPPPGSTNSPLHF.

This CDR3 is CASSSISSLHF. Written as DNA, the CDR3 is TGTGCCAGCAGTTCCATCTCTTCCCTCCACTTT. The V call is TRBV25-1, the J call TRBJ1-6, with D unresolved. The CDR3 sequence is 11 residues long. V was trimmed by 5 bases and J by 14 bases, leaving 10 bases between them. The germline V gene has CDR1 MGHDK and CDR2 SYGVNS. The whole variable domain, filled in from reference TRBV25-1 and TRBJ1-6, reads EADIYQTPRYLVIGTGKKITLECSQTMGHDKMYWYQQDPGMELHLIHYSYGVNSTEKGDLSSESTVSRIRTEHFPLTLESARPSHTSQYLCASSSISSLHFGNGTRLTVT.

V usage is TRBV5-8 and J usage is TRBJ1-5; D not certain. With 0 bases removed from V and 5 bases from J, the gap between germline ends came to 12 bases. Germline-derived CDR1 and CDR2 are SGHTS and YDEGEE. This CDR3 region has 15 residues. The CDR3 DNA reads TGTGCCAGCAGCTTGGCCTGGACCCAATATCAGCCCCAGCATTTT. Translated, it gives CASSLAWTQYQPQHF.

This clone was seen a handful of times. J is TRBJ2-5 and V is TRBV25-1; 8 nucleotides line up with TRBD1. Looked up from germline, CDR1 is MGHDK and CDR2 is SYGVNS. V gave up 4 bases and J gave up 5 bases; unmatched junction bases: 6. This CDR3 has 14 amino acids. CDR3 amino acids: CASSGSGGWETQYF. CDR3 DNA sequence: TGTGCCAGCAGTGGATCAGGGGGCTGGGAGACCCAGTACTTC.

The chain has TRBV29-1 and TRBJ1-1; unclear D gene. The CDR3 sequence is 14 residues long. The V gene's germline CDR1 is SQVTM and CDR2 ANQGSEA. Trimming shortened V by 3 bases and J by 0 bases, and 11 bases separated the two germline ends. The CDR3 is CSVDIGRMNTEAFF. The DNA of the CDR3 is TGCAGCGTTGATATAGGGAGGATGAACACTGAAGCTTTCTTT.

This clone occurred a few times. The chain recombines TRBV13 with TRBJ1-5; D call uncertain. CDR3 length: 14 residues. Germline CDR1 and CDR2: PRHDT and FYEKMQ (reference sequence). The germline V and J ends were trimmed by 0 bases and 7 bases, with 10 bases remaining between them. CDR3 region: CASSLGTVDQPQHF. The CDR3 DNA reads TGTGCCAGCAGCTTAGGTACGGTTGACCAGCCCCAGCATTTT.

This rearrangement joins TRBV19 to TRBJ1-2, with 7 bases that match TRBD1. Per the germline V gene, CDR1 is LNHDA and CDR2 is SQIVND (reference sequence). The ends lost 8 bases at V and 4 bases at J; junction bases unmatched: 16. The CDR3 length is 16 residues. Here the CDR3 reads CASGKPTDDRVYGYTF. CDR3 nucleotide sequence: TGTGCCAGTGGAAAGCCGACCGATGACAGGGTCTATGGCTACACCTTC. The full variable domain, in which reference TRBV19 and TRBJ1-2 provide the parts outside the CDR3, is DGGITQSPKYLFRKEGQNVTLSCEQNLNHDAMYWYRQDPGQGLRLIYYSQIVNDFQKGDIAEGYSVSREKKESFPLTVTSAQKNPTAFYLCASGKPTDDRVYGYTFGSGTRLTVV.

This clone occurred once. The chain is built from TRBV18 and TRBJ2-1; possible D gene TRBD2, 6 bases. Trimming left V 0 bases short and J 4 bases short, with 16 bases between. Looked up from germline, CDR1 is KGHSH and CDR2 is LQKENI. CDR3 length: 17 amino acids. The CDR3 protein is CASSPPGLPTLYNEQFF. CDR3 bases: TGTGCCAGCTCACCACCGGGACTCCCTACTCTATACAATGAGCAGTTCTTC.

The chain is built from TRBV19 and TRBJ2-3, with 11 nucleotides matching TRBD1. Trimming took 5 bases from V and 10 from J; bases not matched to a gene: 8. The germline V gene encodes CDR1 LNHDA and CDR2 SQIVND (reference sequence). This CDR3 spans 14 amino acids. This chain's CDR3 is CASSLDRGLQAQYF. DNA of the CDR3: TGTGCCAGTAGTTTGGACAGGGGGCTACAAGCGCAGTATTTT.

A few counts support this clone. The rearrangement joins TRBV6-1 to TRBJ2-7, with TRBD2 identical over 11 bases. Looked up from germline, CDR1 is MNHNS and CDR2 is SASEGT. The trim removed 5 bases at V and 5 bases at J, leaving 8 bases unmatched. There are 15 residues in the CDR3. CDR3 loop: CASSSLAGGGHEQYF. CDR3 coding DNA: TGTGCCAGCAGTTCCCTAGCGGGAGGTGGCCACGAGCAGTACTTC.

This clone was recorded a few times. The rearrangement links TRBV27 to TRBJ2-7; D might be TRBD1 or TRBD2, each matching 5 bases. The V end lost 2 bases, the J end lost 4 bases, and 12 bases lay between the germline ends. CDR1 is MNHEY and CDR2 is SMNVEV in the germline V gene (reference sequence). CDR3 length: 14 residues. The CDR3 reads CASSLQGERYEQYV. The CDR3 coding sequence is TGTGCCAGCAGTTTACAAGGGGAGAGGTACGAGCAGTACGTC.

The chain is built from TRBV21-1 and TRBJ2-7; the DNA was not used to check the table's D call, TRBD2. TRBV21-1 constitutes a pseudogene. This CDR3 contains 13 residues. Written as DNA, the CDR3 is TGTGCCAGCATTTCAGGACCGGACTACGAGCAGTACGTC. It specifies CASISGPDYEQYV.

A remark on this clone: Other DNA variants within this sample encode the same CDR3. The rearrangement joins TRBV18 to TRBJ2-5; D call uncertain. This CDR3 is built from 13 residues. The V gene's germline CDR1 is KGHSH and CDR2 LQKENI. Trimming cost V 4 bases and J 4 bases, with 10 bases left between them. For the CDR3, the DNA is TGTGCCAGCTCACGCGGTACTGGAGAGACCCAGTACTTC. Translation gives CASSRGTGETQYF.

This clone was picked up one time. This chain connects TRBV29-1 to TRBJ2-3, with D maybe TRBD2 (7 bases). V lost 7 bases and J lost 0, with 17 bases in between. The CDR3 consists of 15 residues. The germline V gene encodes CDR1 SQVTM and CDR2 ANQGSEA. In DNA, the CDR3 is TGCAGCGCCCGAGAGGGGGGGCCGAGCACAGATACGCAGTATTTT. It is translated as CSAREGGPSTDTQYF.

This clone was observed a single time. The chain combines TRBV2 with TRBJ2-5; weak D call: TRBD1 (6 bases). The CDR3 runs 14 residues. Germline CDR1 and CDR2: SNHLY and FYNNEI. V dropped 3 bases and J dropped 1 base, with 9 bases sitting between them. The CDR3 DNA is TGTGCCAGCAGTGAGGACAGTCTCCAAGAGACCCAGTACTTC. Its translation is CASSEDSLQETQYF.

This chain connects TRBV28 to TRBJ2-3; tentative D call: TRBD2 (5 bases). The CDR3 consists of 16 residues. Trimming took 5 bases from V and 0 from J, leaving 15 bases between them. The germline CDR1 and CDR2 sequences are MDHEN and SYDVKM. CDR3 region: CASSPLGRTSTDTQYF. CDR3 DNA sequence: TGTGCCAGCAGTCCCCTAGGACGGACTAGCACAGATACGCAGTATTTT.

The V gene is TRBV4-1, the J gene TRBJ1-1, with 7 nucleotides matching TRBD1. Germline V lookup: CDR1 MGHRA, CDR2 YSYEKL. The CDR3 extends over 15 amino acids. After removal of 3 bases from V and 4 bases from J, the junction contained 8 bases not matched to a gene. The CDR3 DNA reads TGCGCCAGCAGCCATGTAGGGGGCGCGAGCACTGAAGCTTTCTTT. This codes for CASSHVGGASTEAFF.

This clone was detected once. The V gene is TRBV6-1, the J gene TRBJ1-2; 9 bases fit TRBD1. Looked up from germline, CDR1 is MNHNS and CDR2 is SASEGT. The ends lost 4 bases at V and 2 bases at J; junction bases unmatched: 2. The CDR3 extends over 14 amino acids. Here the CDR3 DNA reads TGTGCCAGCAGTGGGGGACAGGGCAACTATGGCTACACCTTC. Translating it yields CASSGGQGNYGYTF.